This T cell receptor (beta chain) came from a study of blood T cell repertoires in COVID-19. Across the study: Acute and convalescent COVID-19 samples came from the United States, Italy and Spain. The analysed material was cDNA or gDNA that came from T cells, B-cell-depleted T cells, or PBMCs.

TCRdb keeps only in-frame clones here, not all; method: immunoSEQ multiplex PCR. The table includes about 240,000 clones, roughly 86% detected once. Germline loops: CDR1 SGHTA, CDR2 FQGTGA. The CDR3 loop spans 14 amino acids. Trimming took 4 bases from V and 5 from J; bases not matched to a gene: 4. Membership in each cohort depended on participant-reported clinical history. Sequenced input: PBMCs or T cells enriched from blood (not recorded which). The TCR sequence derives from a woman aged 40 to 49 with acute COVID-19. The chain links TRBV7-3 to TRBJ2-1, with 8 positions matching TRBD2. CDR3 sequence reads: CASSSQLADNEQFF. CDR3 bases: TGTGCCAGCAGCTCCCAACTAGCGGACAATGAGCAGTTCTTC.